The rows below give T cell receptor beta chains drawn from one sample of a study of T cell changes during pregnancy in multiple sclerosis. Clones were read by immunoSEQ multiplex PCR, and TCRdb kept only the in-frame ones, dropping some. The sample shows 70,000 to 95,000 clones, around nine tenths of them seen only once. Source: CD4+ T cells from peripheral blood mononuclear cells, taken in the second trimester of pregnancy. The receptors were sampled from a female donor with multiple sclerosis, enrolled in a pregnancy study. Each CDR3 is given with its conserved first and last residue. The D gene is left open where the match is weak. Some rows mark clone size as missing; the rest say once, few, many or name a class of expanded clone.

CDR3,DNA,size,V,J,D
CSAGWETQYF,TGCAGTGCCGGTTGGGAGACCCAGTACTTC,NA,TRBV20-1,TRBJ2-5,NA
CSVRGGRASEQYF,TGCAGCGTCCGCGGCGGGAGGGCCTCCGAGCAGTACTTC,NA,TRBV29-1,TRBJ2-7,TRBD2
CASSFGGGASYNEQFF,TGTGCCAGCAGCTTCGGCGGGGGGGCCTCCTACAATGAGCAGTTCTTC,NA,TRBV5-5,TRBJ2-1,TRBD2
CTSSPVDRPNSPLHF,TGCACCAGCAGCCCAGTTGACAGGCCGAATTCACCCCTCCACTTT,NA,TRBV1,TRBJ1-6,NA
CASSRQGGTEQYF,TGTGCCAGCAGTCGACAGGGCGGCACCGAGCAGTACTTC,NA,TRBV6-4,TRBJ2-7,TRBD1
CASSSGTATGELFF,TGTGCCAGCAGTTCCGGGACAGCTACCGGGGAGCTGTTTTTT,NA,TRBV11-3,TRBJ2-2,TRBD1
CATSRDLRGQGGGGYTF,TGTGCCACCAGCAGAGATCTAAGGGGGCAGGGGGGAGGTGGCTACACCTTC,NA,TRBV15,TRBJ1-2,TRBD1
CASSLGTGETEAFF,TGTGCCAGCAGTTTGGGGACAGGGGAGACTGAAGCTTTCTTT,NA,TRBV7-3,TRBJ1-1,TRBD1
CASSLPPGQGVYGYTF,TGTGCCAGCAGCCTGCCTCCGGGACAGGGGGTCTATGGCTACACCTTC,NA,TRBV5-5,TRBJ1-2,TRBD1
CASSARGGGGTQYF,TGTGCCAGCAGCGCCCGCGGGGGGGGTGGGACCCAGTACTTC,NA,TRBV11-3,TRBJ2-5,TRBD2
CASSPRRGPSNQPQHF,TGTGCCAGCAGTCCCCGGAGGGGTCCTAGCAATCAGCCCCAGCATTTT,NA,TRBV27,TRBJ1-5,NA
CSVARDRANIQYF,TGCAGCGTAGCCCGGGACAGGGCCAACATTCAGTACTTC,NA,TRBV29-1,TRBJ2-4,TRBD1
CASSLPGLAGREDTQYF,TGCGCCAGCAGCCTCCCGGGACTAGCGGGGCGGGAAGATACGCAGTATTTT,NA,TRBV5-1,TRBJ2-3,TRBD2
CASSLATTGTPLHF,TGCGCCAGCAGCTTGGCTACGACAGGGACACCCCTCCACTTT,NA,TRBV5-1,TRBJ1-6,TRBD1
CASSVTTQGFQLGDEQFF,TGTGCCAGCAGCGTGACAACGCAGGGGTTCCAGCTCGGCGATGAGCAGTTCTTC,NA,TRBV9,TRBJ2-1,NA
CASRYPRNGTGNWPQHF,TGTGCCAGCAGGTATCCGAGAAACGGGACAGGAAATTGGCCCCAGCATTTT,NA,TRBV25-1,TRBJ1-5,TRBD1
CASSIDSGRSYEQYF,TGTGCCAGTAGTATAGATTCAGGCCGGTCCTACGAGCAGTACTTC,NA,TRBV19,TRBJ2-7,NA
CASSSWAGNTEAFF,TGTGCCAGCAGCTCCTGGGCGGGGAACACTGAAGCTTTCTTT,once,TRBV4-2,TRBJ1-1,NA
CASSIISGSGSYEQYF,TGCGCCAGCAGCATTATCAGCGGGAGTGGGTCCTACGAGCAGTACTTC,NA,TRBV4-1,TRBJ2-7,TRBD2
CASSLTDPRTGELFF,TGCGCCAGCAGCTTGACAGATCCTCGAACCGGGGAGCTGTTTTTT,NA,TRBV5-1,TRBJ2-2,NA
CASTYGSTEAFF,TGTGCCAGCACCTACGGGAGCACTGAAGCTTTCTTT,NA,TRBV6-6,TRBJ1-1,NA
CASSLGLASYEQYF,TGTGCCAGCAGCTTAGGGCTAGCGAGCTACGAGCAGTACTTC,once,TRBV11-1,TRBJ2-7,NA
CACEGGGNTGELFF,TGTGCCTGTGAGGGGGGGGGCAACACCGGGGAGCTGTTTTTT,NA,TRBV30,TRBJ2-2,NA
CASSRPGQGPRGTF,TGCGCCAGCAGCCGTCCGGGACAGGGACCCCGGGGCACCTTC,NA,TRBV10-1,TRBJ1-2,TRBD1
CASSERIYNSPLHF,TGTGCCAGCAGTGAGAGGATATATAATTCACCCCTCCACTTT,NA,TRBV2,TRBJ1-6,NA
CAISEGGTGGTEAFF,TGTGCCATCAGTGAGGGGGGGACAGGGGGGACTGAAGCTTTCTTT,NA,TRBV10-3,TRBJ1-1,TRBD1
CATSRGSSGSDEQFF,TGTGCCACCAGCAGAGGTTCGAGCGGGAGCGATGAGCAGTTCTTC,once,TRBV15,TRBJ2-1,TRBD2
CATSRDPSYEQYF,TGTGCCACCAGCAGAGATCCTTCCTACGAGCAGTACTTC,few,TRBV15,TRBJ2-7,NA
CASSPKAVSSYNEQFF,TGTGCCAGCAGCCCTAAAGCGGTCAGCTCCTACAATGAGCAGTTCTTC,NA,TRBV11-3,TRBJ2-1,NA
CASSYGPRQFF,TGTGCCAGCAGTTACGGGCCCCGGCAGTTCTTC,NA,TRBV6-5,TRBJ2-1,NA
CASRDAGDQPQHF,TGTGCCAGCAGAGACGCGGGAGATCAGCCCCAGCATTTT,NA,TRBV6-1,TRBJ1-5,NA
CASSPGTGPYNEQFF,TGCGCCAGCAGCCCCGGGACAGGACCCTACAATGAGCAGTTCTTC,large,TRBV5-1,TRBJ2-1,TRBD1
CSVAVSGGYTF,TGCAGCGTTGCCGTTTCGGGTGGCTACACCTTC,NA,TRBV29-1,TRBJ1-2,NA
CASSLRGAETQYF,TGTGCCAGCAGCTTGCGGGGGGCTGAGACCCAGTACTTC,NA,TRBV5-6,TRBJ2-5,NA
CAWSPGNNSPLHF,TGTGCCTGGAGTCCAGGGAATAATTCACCCCTCCACTTT,once,TRBV30,TRBJ1-6,NA
CASSLEMGLAGSEQFF,TGCGCCAGCAGCTTGGAAATGGGACTAGCGGGAAGTGAGCAGTTCTTC,NA,TRBV5-1,TRBJ2-1,TRBD2
CASLQNQNSPLHF,TGTGCCTCCTTGCAGAATCAGAACTCACCCCTCCACTTT,NA,TRBV30,TRBJ1-6,NA
CASSLLRDRASGYTF,TGTGCCAGCAGCTTGCTCCGGGACAGGGCCTCCGGCTACACCTTC,few,TRBV5-6,TRBJ1-2,TRBD1
CASSQESSGLETQYF,TGCGCCAGCAGCCAAGAGTCTAGCGGTCTAGAGACCCAGTACTTC,NA,TRBV4-1,TRBJ2-5,TRBD2
CASSLGQGQDYTF,TGTGCCAGCAGCTTAGGACAGGGCCAGGACTACACCTTC,NA,TRBV7-8,TRBJ1-2,TRBD1
CASTGRAYNSPLHF,TGTGCCAGTACCGGCAGGGCCTATAATTCACCCCTCCACTTT,once,TRBV19,TRBJ1-6,NA
CASSQPLSSGRAFHNEQFF,TGTGCCAGCAGCCAACCCCTCTCTAGCGGGAGGGCCTTCCACAATGAGCAGTTCTTC,NA,TRBV9,TRBJ2-1,TRBD2
CASSLGLAGVIDTQYF,TGTGCCAGCAGCTTAGGACTAGCGGGGGTTATAGATACGCAGTATTTT,few,TRBV11-2,TRBJ2-3,TRBD2
CASSPDRGRRETQYF,TGTGCCAGCAGTCCCGACAGGGGGCGGAGGGAGACCCAGTACTTC,NA,TRBV2,TRBJ2-5,TRBD1
CASSGDTNQPQHF,TGTGCCAGCAGTGGGGACACCAATCAGCCCCAGCATTTT,NA,TRBV6-4,TRBJ1-5,NA
CASRGGTTGELFF,TGTGCCAGCCGGGGAGGGACAACCGGGGAGCTGTTTTTT,NA,TRBV5-4,TRBJ2-2,NA
CASSLQGGSHQPQHF,TGTGCCAGCAGCTTACAGGGGGGTAGCCATCAGCCCCAGCATTTT,NA,TRBV5-5,TRBJ1-5,TRBD1
CASSFDIIGNTIYF,TGTGCCAGCAGTTTCGACATCATCGGAAACACCATATATTTT,many,TRBV28,TRBJ1-3,NA
CASSPGQPTGELFF,TGTGCCAGCTCACCTGGACAGCCCACCGGGGAGCTGTTTTTT,NA,TRBV18,TRBJ2-2,NA
CASRLQGATGNTIYF,TGTGCCAGCAGGCTACAGGGGGCTACTGGAAACACCATATATTTT,NA,TRBV27,TRBJ1-3,TRBD1
CASRRGQGSGNTIYF,TGTGCCAGCAGACGCGGACAGGGCTCTGGAAACACCATATATTTT,NA,TRBV7-9,TRBJ1-3,TRBD1
CASSISRTENTEAFF,TGTGCCAGTAGTATATCCCGGACAGAGAACACTGAAGCTTTCTTT,NA,TRBV19,TRBJ1-1,NA
CASSLNRASYEQYF,TGTGCCAGCAGCTTAAACAGGGCTTCCTACGAGCAGTACTTC,NA,TRBV7-2,TRBJ2-7,NA
CASSLSGLVSFSEQFF,TGTGCCAGCAGTTTATCGGGACTAGTCTCGTTCAGTGAGCAGTTCTTC,NA,TRBV27,TRBJ2-1,TRBD2